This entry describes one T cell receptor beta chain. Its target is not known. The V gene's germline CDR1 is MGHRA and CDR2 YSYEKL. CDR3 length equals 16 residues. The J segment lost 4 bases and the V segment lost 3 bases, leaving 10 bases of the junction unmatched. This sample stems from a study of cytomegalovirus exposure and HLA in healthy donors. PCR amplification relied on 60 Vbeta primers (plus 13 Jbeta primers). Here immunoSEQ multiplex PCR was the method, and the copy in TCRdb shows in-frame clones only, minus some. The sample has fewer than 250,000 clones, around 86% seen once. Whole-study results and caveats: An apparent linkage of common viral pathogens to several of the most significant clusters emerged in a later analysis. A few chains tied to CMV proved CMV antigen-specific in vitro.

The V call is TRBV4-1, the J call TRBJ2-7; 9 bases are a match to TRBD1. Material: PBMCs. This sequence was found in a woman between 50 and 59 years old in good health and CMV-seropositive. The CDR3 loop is CASSQERGDRAYEQYF. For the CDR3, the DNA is TGCGCCAGCAGCCAGGAGAGGGGGGACAGGGCTTACGAGCAGTACTTC.